A single sample is the source of the 17 T cell receptor beta chains below, sequenced in a study of blood T cell repertoires in COVID-19. Profiling relied on immunoSEQ multiplex PCR, and the TCRdb table lists in-frame clones only, not all of them. The sample contains 200,000 to 300,000 clones, 85% to 90% of which appear only once. The sample consisted of peripheral blood. These receptors originate from a woman between 40 and 50 years old with acute or convalescent COVID-19.

The J gene is TRBJ2-6, the V gene TRBV5-4; 9 bases match TRBD2. The trim removed 4 bases at V and 0 bases at J, leaving 14 bases unmatched. Germline assignment: CDR1 SGHNT and CDR2 YYREEE (reference sequence). The CDR3 has 20 residues. CDR3 protein: CASSPEVLAGALSGANVLTF. CDR3 DNA sequence: TGTGCCAGCAGCCCGGAGGTATTAGCGGGGGCCCTCTCTGGGGCCAACGTCCTGACTTTC.

The V and J genes are TRBV12-3 or TRBV12-4 and TRBJ1-2; D unresolved. The CDR3 loop spans 11 amino acids. Trimming stripped 1 base from V and 9 bases from J, with 6 bases between. In DNA, the CDR3 is TGTGCCAGCAGTTTAGAGAACAGCTACACCTTC. Protein: CASSLENSYTF.

V gene TRBV11-3 combines with J gene TRBJ1-1; 7 positions agree with TRBD1. Per the germline V gene, CDR1 is SGHNT and CDR2 is YENEEA. V lost 5 bases and J lost 1; bases outside the gene matches: 1. This CDR3 is built from 13 residues. CDR3 in amino acids: CASSHRGNTEAFF. In DNA, the CDR3 is TGTGCCAGCAGCCACAGGGGGAACACTGAAGCTTTCTTT.

This chain links TRBV7-6 with TRBJ2-1, with D perhaps matching TRBD2 (7 bases). V was clipped by 7 bases and J by 4 bases, with 20 bases between them. The CDR3 loop spans 16 amino acids. Germline V gene data show CDR1 as SGHVS and CDR2 as FNYEAQ. The chain's CDR3 is CASTIGGGPLYNEQFF. CDR3 DNA: TGTGCCAGCACCATAGGCGGGGGCCCCCTTTACAATGAGCAGTTCTTC.

This chain uses TRBV9 with TRBJ2-5, with 8 bases lining up with TRBD2. The V and J ends lost 3 bases and 3 bases, in that order; junction bases with no gene match: 13. Germline V gene data show CDR1 as SGDLS and CDR2 as YYNGEE. The CDR3 is 17 residues long. CDR3 residues: CASSARTNSGEKETQYF. CDR3 nucleotides: TGTGCCAGCAGCGCCCGAACGAATAGCGGGGAAAAAGAGACCCAGTACTTC.

V usage is TRBV24-1 and J usage is TRBJ2-2, with 8 bases identical to TRBD2. Germline assignment: CDR1 KGHDR and CDR2 SFDVKD. The junction had 9 bases not matched to a gene; V was cut back by 4 bases and J by 3 bases. This CDR3 is built from 17 residues. As DNA, the CDR3 is TGTGCCACCAGTGACCCATCGGGAGGGGAACACACCGGGGAGCTGTTTTTT. This translates into CATSDPSGGEHTGELFF.

The chain uses TRBV6-5 and TRBJ1-1, with D perhaps matching TRBD1 (5 bases). V was clipped by 4 bases and J by 1 base, with 10 bases between them. Per germline, CDR1 MNHEY and CDR2 SVGAGI. The CDR3 contains 14 residues. The CDR3 DNA sequence: TGTGCCAGCAGTTCCCGTCAGGGGAACACTGAAGCTTTCTTT. Its protein is CASSSRQGNTEAFF.

V and J are TRBV10-2 and TRBJ1-2; a possible D gene is TRBD1 (5 bases). Germline CDR1 and CDR2: WSHSY and SAAADI. There are 11 residues in the CDR3. Deletions cut 7 bases from V and 2 bases from J, with 5 bases between. Here the CDR3 reads CASKGNYGYTF. Here the CDR3 DNA reads TGCGCCAGCAAGGGGAACTATGGCTACACCTTC.

This rearrangement joins TRBV5-1 to TRBJ1-2; 7 bases are a match to TRBD1. The CDR3 covers 15 residues. Germline CDR1 reads SGHRS; CDR2 reads YFSETQ. The J segment lost 1 base and the V segment lost 0 bases, leaving 3 bases of the junction unmatched. The CDR3 bases are TGCGCCAGCAGCTTGGCAGGGGGGAGTAACTATGGCTACACCTTC. Translation: CASSLAGGSNYGYTF.

The gene calls are TRBV5-4 and TRBJ1-5; tentatively, D is TRBD1 (5 bases). Germline V gene sequence: CDR1 SGHNT, CDR2 YYREEE (reference sequence). Trimming cost V 4 bases and J 7 bases, with 12 bases left between them. The CDR3 sequence is 13 residues long. The CDR3: CASSAGTGQPQHF. The DNA for the CDR3 is TGTGCCAGCAGCGCCGGGACTGGGCAGCCCCAGCATTTT.

This rearrangement joins TRBV5-1 to TRBJ2-3; possible D gene TRBD1, 6 bases. The CDR3 length is 17 residues. Germline V gene sequence: CDR1 SGHRS, CDR2 YFSETQ. V lost 0 bases to trimming and J lost 0 bases, with 14 bases between them. The CDR3 is CASSLAFVGGSTDTQYF. The CDR3 bases are TGCGCCAGCAGCTTGGCCTTTGTAGGGGGTAGCACAGATACGCAGTATTTT.

This chain uses TRBV18 with TRBJ1-1, with 8 bases that match TRBD1. Germline CDR1 reads KGHSH; CDR2 reads LQKENI. CDR3 length: 15 residues. With 3 bases clipped from V and 11 bases from J, the junction kept 14 bases outside the gene matches. CDR3 in amino acids: CASSPGTGRGVVAFF. In DNA form, the CDR3 reads TGTGCCAGCTCACCGGGGACAGGAAGGGGAGTAGTGGCTTTCTTT.

V and J are TRBV5-1 and TRBJ1-2; 10 bases are a match to TRBD1. The CDR3 spans 16 residues. Trimming took 3 bases from V and 4 from J; bases not matched to a gene: 9. Germline CDR1 SGHRS, CDR2 YFSETQ. This chain's CDR3 is CASSSSGTGEIYGYTF. As DNA, the CDR3 is TGCGCCAGCAGCTCCTCCGGGACAGGGGAAATCTATGGCTACACCTTC.

A word on this clone: Other DNA sequences within the sample encode an identical CDR3. The J gene is TRBJ1-2, the V gene TRBV19; 10 positions match TRBD1. Trimming cost V 3 bases and J 5 bases; bases outside gene matches: 6. This CDR3 region has 15 residues. Germline V gene sequence: CDR1 LNHDA, CDR2 SQIVND (reference sequence). CDR3: CASSISTGGAYGYTF. The CDR3 DNA reads as TGTGCCAGTAGTATCTCGACAGGGGGCGCGTATGGCTACACCTTC.

The rearrangement uses TRBV4-1 and TRBJ2-3; possible D gene TRBD1, 6 bases. The CDR3 sequence is 15 residues long. Germline V gene data show CDR1 as MGHRA and CDR2 as YSYEKL. V was pared by 1 base and J by 3 bases, with 11 bases between. CDR3 DNA sequence: TGCGCCAGCAGCCAAGTTGGGGGCGAGACAGATACGCAGTATTTT. It specifies CASSQVGGETDTQYF.

The CDR3 spells CANKGGGVATYEQYV. CDR3 coding DNA: TGTGCCAACAAGGGGGGGGGCGTCGCCACCTACGAGCAGTACGTC. This chain joins TRBV27 and TRBJ2-7, with a tentative D call TRBD2 (7 bases). The CDR3 sequence is 15 residues long. Between the trimmed V and J ends, which lost 10 bases and 2 bases, there was a span of 21 bases. CDR1 MNHEY and CDR2 SMNVEV come from the germline V gene (reference sequence).

The chain carries TRBV3-1 (or the pseudogene TRBV3-2) and TRBJ1-5; D unclear. Trimming took 6 bases from V and 5 from J, leaving 17 bases between them. CDR1 and CDR2 from the germline V gene are LGHDT and YNNKEL (reference sequence). This CDR3 has 15 amino acids. The CDR3 DNA is TGTGCCAGCAGTCACACCACCCAGGTAGATCAGCCCCAGCATTTT. This translates into CASSHTTQVDQPQHF.